This TCR beta chain was identified during a study of blood T cell repertoires in COVID-19. Study as a whole: Sites in the United States, Italy and Spain provided acute and convalescent COVID-19 samples.

The CDR3 has 20 amino acids. Source study methods: Estimated nucleated cell counts came from reference gene primer amplification. Assay: immunoSEQ multiplex PCR; the TCRdb copy retains only in-frame clones and omits some. V, J and clone size reflect that table, while D and trimming were determined from the DNA. This table holds under 200,000 clones, approximately 83% found once. Sequences were obtained from peripheral blood. The sequence was obtained from a woman of 80 years or more with active or convalescent COVID-19. The chain carries TRBV7-5 and TRBJ2-7; the table's TRBD1 call for D was not verified on the DNA. TRBV7-5 is a listed pseudogene. CDR3 in DNA: TGTGCCAGAAGCTCCCCCAGGGGGGCAATAGATTATCCCAGCTCCTACGAGCAGTACTTC. This sequence encodes CARSSPRGAIDYPSSYEQYF.